Listed here are 8 T cell receptor beta chains from one sample, sequenced in a study of cytomegalovirus exposure and HLA in healthy donors. Sequencing used immunoSEQ multiplex PCR; TCRdb keeps in-frame clones, though not all of them. The table records 130,000 to 150,000 clones, 86% of them present only once. Specimen: PBMCs. These TCRs come from a man aged 18 to 30 in good health and CMV-seronegative.

The gene calls are TRBV5-1 and TRBJ2-1; D may be TRBD2 (6 bases). From germline, CDR1 is SGHRS and CDR2 YFSETQ. V lost 1 base and J lost 8, with 7 bases in between. This CDR3 spans 12 amino acids. The chain's CDR3 is CASSLWRDEQFF. For the CDR3, the DNA is TGCGCCAGCAGCTTGTGGAGGGATGAGCAGTTCTTC. Complete variable domain (other parts from reference TRBV5-1 and TRBJ2-1): KAGVTQTPRYLIKTRGQQVTLSCSPISGHRSVSWYQQTPGQGLQFLFEYFSETQRNKGNFPGRFSGRQFSNSRSEMNVSTLELGDSALYLCASSLWRDEQFFGPGTRLTVL.

This clone appeared a single time. The chain is built from TRBV4-1 and TRBJ2-7; 7 nucleotides line up with TRBD1. The CDR3 extends over 14 amino acids. Germline values: CDR1 MGHRA, CDR2 YSYEKL. Trimming took 1 base from V and 2 from J; bases not matched to a gene: 2. CDR3: CASSQVGQTYEQYF. In nucleotides, the CDR3 is TGCGCCAGCAGCCAAGTGGGACAGACCTACGAGCAGTACTTC.

The chain recombines TRBV5-6 with TRBJ1-4; D perhaps matches TRBD1 (6 bases). Germline lookup yields CDR1 SGHDT and CDR2 YYEEEE. The V gene lost 4 bases and the J gene lost 8 bases, with 9 bases spanning the gap. The CDR3 loop spans 12 amino acids. The CDR3 DNA reads TGTGCCAGCAGCACCGACAGGGAAAAACTGTTTTTT. It encodes CASSTDREKLFF.

DNA for the CDR3: TGTGCCAGCAGCCTCCTACGGTCCTCGCATTCCTACGAGCAGTACTTC. Encoded protein: CASSLLRSSHSYEQYF. V is TRBV7-9 and J is TRBJ2-7; D gene uncertain. Trimming removed 5 bases from V and 1 base from J, with 18 bases in between. Germline V lookup: CDR1 SEHNR, CDR2 FQNEAQ (reference sequence). The CDR3 extends over 16 amino acids.

J is TRBJ1-4 and V is TRBV18; possible D gene TRBD1, 6 bases. CDR3 length: 14 residues. The germline V gene encodes CDR1 KGHSH and CDR2 LQKENI. Trimming left V 3 bases short and J 8 bases short, with 13 bases between. CDR3 sequence reads: CASSPGDMREKLFF. The CDR3 DNA follows: TGTGCCAGCTCACCGGGGGACATGCGAGAAAAACTGTTTTTT.

The genes are TRBV20-1 and TRBJ1-1; 7 nucleotides align to TRBD1. V was pared by 2 bases and J by 7 bases, with 1 base of the junction left unmatched. Germline CDR1 and CDR2: DFQATT and SNEGSKA (reference sequence). The CDR3 is 11 residues long. The CDR3 coding sequence is TGCAGTGCTAGAAGGGACAGTGAAGCTTTCTTT. It specifies CSARRDSEAFF.

V usage is TRBV2 and J usage is TRBJ2-1; TRBD1 agrees at 12 bases. The germline V gene has CDR1 SNHLY and CDR2 FYNNEI. V was clipped by 8 bases and J by 7 bases; unmatched bases: 6. The CDR3 covers 14 residues. CDR3 sequence: CASRMGQGANEQFF. In DNA form, the CDR3 reads TGTGCCAGCCGGATGGGACAGGGGGCAAATGAGCAGTTCTTC.

The J gene is TRBJ2-4, the V gene TRBV7-9, with D maybe TRBD1 (5 bases). The germline V and J ends were trimmed by 1 base and 2 bases, with 15 bases remaining between them. Germline CDR1 is SEHNR and CDR2 is FQNEAQ (reference sequence). The length of the CDR3 is 17 residues. CDR3 amino acids: CASSLGAGWMSKNIQYF. CDR3 nucleotides: TGTGCCAGCAGCTTAGGTGCAGGGTGGATGTCCAAAAACATTCAGTACTTC. Combining the CDR3 with reference TRBV7-9 and TRBJ2-4 gives the whole variable domain DTGVSQNPRHKITKRGQNVTFRCDPISEHNRLYWYRQTLGQGPEFLTYFQNEAQLEKSRLLSDRFSAERPKGSFSTLEIQRTEQGDSAMYLCASSLGAGWMSKNIQYFGAGTRLSVL.